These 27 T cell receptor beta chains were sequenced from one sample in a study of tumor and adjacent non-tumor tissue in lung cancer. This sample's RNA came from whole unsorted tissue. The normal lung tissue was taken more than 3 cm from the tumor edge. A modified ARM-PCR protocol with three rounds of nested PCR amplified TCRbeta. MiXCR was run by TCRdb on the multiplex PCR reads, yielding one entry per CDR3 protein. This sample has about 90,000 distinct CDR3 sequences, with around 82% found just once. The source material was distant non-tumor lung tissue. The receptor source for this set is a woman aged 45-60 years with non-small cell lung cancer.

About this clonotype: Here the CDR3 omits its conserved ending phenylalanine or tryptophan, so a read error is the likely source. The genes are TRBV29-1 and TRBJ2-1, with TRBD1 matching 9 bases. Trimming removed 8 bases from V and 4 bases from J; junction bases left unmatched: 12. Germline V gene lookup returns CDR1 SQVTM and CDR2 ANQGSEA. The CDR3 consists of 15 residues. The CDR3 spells CSCTTETGGYNEQFI. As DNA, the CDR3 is TGCAGCTGTACTACCGAGACAGGGGGGTACAATGAGCAGTTCATC.

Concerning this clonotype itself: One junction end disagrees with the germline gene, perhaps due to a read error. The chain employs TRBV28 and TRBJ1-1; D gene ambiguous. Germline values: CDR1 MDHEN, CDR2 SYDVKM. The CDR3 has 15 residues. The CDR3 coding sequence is TGTGCCAGTAGTTTATCAGCTAGGGATGGAACTGAAGCTTTCTTT. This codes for CASSLSARDGTEAFF.

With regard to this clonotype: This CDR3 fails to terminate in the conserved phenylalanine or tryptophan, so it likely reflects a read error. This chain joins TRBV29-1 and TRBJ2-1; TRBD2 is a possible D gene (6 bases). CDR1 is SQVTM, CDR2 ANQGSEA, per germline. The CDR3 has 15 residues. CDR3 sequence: CSVEVSGSSYNGQFL. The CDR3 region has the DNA TGCAGCGTTGAAGTGTCCGGGAGCTCCTACAATGGGCAGTTCTTG.

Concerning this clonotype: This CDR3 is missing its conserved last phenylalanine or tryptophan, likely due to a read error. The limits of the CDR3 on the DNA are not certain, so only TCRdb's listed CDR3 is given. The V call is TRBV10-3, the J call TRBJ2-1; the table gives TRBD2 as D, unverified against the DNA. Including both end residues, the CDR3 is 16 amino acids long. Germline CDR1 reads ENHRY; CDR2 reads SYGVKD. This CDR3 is CAISESQREIYNEQFI.

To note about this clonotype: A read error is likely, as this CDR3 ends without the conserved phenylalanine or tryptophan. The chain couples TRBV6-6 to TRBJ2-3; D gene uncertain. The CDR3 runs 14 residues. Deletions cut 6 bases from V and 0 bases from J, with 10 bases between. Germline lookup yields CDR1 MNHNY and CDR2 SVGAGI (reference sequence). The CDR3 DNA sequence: TGTGCCAGCAGCTACGGTTACAGCACAGATACGCAGTATATT. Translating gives CASSYGYSTDTQYI.

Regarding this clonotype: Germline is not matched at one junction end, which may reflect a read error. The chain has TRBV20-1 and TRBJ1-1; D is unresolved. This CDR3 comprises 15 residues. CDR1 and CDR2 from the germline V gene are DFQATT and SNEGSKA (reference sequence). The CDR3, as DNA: TGCAGTGCTAGATTGACGAGGCCCGCCGGCACTGAAGCTGTCTTT. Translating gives CSARLTRPAGTEAVF.

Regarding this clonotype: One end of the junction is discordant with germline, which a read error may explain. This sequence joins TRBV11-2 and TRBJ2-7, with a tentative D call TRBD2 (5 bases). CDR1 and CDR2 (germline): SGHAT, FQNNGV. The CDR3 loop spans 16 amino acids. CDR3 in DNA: TGTGCCAGTAGCTCAGACCCTACTAGTAGTGGCTACGAGCTGTACTTC. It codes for CASSSDPTSSGYELYF.

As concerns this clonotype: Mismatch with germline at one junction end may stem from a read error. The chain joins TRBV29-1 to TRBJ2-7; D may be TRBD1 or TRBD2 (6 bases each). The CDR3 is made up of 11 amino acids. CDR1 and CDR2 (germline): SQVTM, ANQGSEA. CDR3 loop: CSAAEGGRQYF. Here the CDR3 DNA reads TGTAGCGCCGCCGAAGGGGGGAGGCAGTACTTC.

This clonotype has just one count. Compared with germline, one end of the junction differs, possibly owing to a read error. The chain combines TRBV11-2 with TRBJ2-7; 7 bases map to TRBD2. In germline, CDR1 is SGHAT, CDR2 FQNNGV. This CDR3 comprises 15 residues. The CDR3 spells CASSPGGAAAYEQCF. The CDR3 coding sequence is TGTGCCAGCAGCCCGGGAGGAGCGGCAGCCTACGAGCAGTGCTTC.

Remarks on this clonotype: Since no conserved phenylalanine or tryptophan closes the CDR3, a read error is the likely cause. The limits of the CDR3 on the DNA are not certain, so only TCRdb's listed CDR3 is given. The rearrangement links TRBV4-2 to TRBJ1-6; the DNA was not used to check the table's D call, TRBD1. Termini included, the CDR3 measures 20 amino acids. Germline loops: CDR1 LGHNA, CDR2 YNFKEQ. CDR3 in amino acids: CTSSQSRPRSDSSYNSPLYI.

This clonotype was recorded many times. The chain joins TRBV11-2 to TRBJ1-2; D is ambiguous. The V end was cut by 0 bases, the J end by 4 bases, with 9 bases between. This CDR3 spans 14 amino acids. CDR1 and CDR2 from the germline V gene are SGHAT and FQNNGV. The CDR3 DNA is TGTGCCAGCAGCTTAGAATCGACGGTCTATGGCTACACCTTC. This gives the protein CASSLESTVYGYTF.

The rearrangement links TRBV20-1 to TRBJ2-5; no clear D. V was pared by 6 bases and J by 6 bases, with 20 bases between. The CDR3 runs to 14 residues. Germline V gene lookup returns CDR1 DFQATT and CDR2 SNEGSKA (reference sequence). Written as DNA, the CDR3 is TGCAGTGCAGAAGACCCCGAGTGGCGAAAGACCCAGTACTTC. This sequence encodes CSAEDPEWRKTQYF.

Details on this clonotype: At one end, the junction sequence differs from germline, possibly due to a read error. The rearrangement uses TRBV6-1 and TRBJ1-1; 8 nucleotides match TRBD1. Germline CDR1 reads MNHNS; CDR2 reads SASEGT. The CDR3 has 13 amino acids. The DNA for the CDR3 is TGTGCCAGCAGTACAGGGGGGATCACTGAAACTTTCTTT. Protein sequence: CASSTGGITETFF.

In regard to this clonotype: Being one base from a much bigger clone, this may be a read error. This chain's CDR3 is CSAERTGRNGYTF. The CDR3 DNA sequence: TGCAGTGCCGAAAGGACAGGACGCAATGGCTACACCTTC. V and J are TRBV20-1 and TRBJ1-2; TRBD1 matches 7 bases. This CDR3 spans 13 amino acids. From germline, CDR1 is DFQATT and CDR2 SNEGSKA (reference sequence). V shed 6 bases and J 6 bases; nucleotides not matched to a gene: 10.

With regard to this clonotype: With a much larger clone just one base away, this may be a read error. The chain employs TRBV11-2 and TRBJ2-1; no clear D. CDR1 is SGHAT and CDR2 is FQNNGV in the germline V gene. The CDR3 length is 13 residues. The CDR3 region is CASSLEAPNGQFF. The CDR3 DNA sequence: TGTGCCAGCAGCCTAGAGGCTCCCAATGGGCAGTTCTTC.

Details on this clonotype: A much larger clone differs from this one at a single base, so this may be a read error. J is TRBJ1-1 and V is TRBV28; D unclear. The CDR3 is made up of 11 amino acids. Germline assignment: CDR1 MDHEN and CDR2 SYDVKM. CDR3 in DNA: TGTGCCAGCCAGAGGGCCACTGAAGTTTTCTTT. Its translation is CASQRATEVFF.

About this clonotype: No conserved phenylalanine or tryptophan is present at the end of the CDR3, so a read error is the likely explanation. The CDR3 region has the DNA TGTGCCAGCAGCTTAGATCATTCAACCTTCTACGAGCAGTACATC. Protein: CASSLDHSTFYEQYI. The V call is TRBV11-3, the J call TRBJ2-7; D unclear. V lost 0 bases and J 3 bases, leaving 12 bases between the germline ends. In germline, CDR1 is SGHNT, CDR2 YENEEA. The CDR3 has 15 residues.

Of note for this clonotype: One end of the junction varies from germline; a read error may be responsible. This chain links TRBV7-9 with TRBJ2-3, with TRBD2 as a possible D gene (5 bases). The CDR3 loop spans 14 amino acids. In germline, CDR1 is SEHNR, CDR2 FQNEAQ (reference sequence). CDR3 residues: CASSLLATTDTQYF. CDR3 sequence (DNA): TGTGCCAGCAGCTTATTAGCGACCACAGATACGCAATATTTT. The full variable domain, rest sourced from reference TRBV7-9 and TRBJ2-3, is DTGVSQNPRHKITKRGQNVTFRCDPISEHNRLYWYRQTLGQGPEFLTYFQNEAQLEKSRLLSDRFSAERPKGSFSTLEIQRTEQGDSAMYLCASSLLATTDTQYFGPGTRLTVL.

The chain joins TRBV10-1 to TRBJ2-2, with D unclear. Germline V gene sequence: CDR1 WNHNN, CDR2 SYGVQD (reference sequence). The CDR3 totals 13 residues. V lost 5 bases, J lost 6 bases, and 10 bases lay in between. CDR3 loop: CASSSRIAGELFF. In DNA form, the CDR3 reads TGCGCCAGCAGTAGCCGGATCGCCGGGGAGCTGTTTTTT.

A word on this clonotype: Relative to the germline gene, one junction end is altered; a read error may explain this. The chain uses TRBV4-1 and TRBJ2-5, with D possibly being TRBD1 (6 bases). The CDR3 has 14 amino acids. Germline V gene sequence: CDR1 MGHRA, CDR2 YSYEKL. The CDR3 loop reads CASSGTIDQETRYF. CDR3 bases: TGCGCCAGCTCTGGGACAATCGATCAAGAGACCCGGTACTTC.

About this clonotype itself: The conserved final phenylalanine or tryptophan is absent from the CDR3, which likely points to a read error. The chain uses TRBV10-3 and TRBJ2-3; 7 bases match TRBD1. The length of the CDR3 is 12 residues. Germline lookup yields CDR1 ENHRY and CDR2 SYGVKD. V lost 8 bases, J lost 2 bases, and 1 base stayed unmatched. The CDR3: CAIQGVTDTQYL. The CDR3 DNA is TGTGCCATCCAGGGGGTCACAGATACGCAGTATTTG.

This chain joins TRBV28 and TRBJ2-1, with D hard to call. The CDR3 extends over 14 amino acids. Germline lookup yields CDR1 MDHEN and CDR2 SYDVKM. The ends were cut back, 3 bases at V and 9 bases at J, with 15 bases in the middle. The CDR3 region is CASSLIVSHIEQFF. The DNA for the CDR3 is TGTGCCAGCAGTTTGATTGTCTCCCACATTGAGCAGTTCTTC.

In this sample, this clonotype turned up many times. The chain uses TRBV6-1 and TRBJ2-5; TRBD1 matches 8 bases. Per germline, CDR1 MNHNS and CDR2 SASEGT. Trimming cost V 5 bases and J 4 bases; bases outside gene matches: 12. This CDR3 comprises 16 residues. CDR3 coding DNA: TGTGCCAGCAGTCAGAGACAGGGGAGCTTAGCAGAGACCCAGTACTTC. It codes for CASSQRQGSLAETQYF.

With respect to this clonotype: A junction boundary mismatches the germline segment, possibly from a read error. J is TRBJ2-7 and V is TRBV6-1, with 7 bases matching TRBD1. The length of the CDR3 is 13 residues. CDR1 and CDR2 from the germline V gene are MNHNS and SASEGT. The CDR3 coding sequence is TGTGCCAGCATGGTACAAACAGGGGACGAGCATTACTTC. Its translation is CASMVQTGDEHYF.

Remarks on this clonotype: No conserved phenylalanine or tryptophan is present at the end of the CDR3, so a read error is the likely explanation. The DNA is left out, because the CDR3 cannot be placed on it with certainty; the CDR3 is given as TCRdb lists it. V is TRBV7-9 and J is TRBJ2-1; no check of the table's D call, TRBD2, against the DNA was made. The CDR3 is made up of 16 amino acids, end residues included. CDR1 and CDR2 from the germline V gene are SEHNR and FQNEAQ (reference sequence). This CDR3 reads CASSLAPLHPYNEHFL.

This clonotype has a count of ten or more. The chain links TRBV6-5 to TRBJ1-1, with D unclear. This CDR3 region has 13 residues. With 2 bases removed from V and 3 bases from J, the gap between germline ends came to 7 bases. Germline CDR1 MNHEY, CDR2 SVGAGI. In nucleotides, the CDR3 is TGTGCCAGCAGTTACGGTCAGTACACTGAAGCTTTCTTT. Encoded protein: CASSYGQYTEAFF.

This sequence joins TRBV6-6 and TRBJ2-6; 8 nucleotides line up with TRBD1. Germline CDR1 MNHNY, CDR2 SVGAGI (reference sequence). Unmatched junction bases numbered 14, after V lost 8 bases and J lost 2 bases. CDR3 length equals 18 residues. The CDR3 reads CASCCGDRPRPGANVLTF. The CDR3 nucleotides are TGTGCCAGCTGTTGCGGGGACAGGCCAAGACCTGGGGCCAACGTCCTGACTTTC.